This TCR beta chain was captured by sequencing in a study of T cells in Graves' hyperthyroidism and ophthalmopathy (dated by TCRdb to between 2017 and 2020). Study-level background: Peripheral blood samples were taken at the time of initial diagnosis, prior to any treatment. To identify TCR V-J signatures that set the groups apart, the researchers used a discovery cohort of more than 95 patients, made up of under 45 with Graves' ophthalmopathy and around 58 with stable Graves' hyperthyroidism. Prospective prediction of ophthalmopathy was tested in an independent validation cohort consisting of roughly 20 hyperthyroidism patients and more than 15 patients who later progressed to ophthalmopathy. In addition, the study compared T-cell repertoires in thyroid tissue and in blood from roughly 6 Graves' hyperthyroidism patients. The paper reports TCR Vbeta CDR3 sequencing of fewer than 150 peripheral blood samples: over 40 ophthalmopathy, under 80 hyperthyroidism and approximately 17 progressor patients. After blood sampling, hyperthyroidism patients were treated with methimazole at a starting dose of 30 mg daily, and ophthalmopathy patients were treated with high-dose intravenous methylprednisolone. The 100 or so discovery patients were randomly split 7:3 into training and test sets. The paper as a whole reports these results and caveats: Blood samples also contained most of the expanded thyroid clonotypes (frequency above 0.001), which suggests that blood repertoires may reflect thyroid immune responses. A model built on a 13 V-J signature distinguished ophthalmopathy from stable hyperthyroidism, reaching about 88% sensitivity and under 84% specificity in cross-validation and 80%/75% in testing. Sample size was not statistically predetermined, and blinding of investigators to group allocation was not performed. In validation, the model predicted progression to ophthalmopathy with over 65% sensitivity and about 72% specificity, a median of about 6.7 months before onset.

Amplification of TCR beta CDR3 regions was carried out from RNA transcripts. A first-round RT-PCR of the TCR CDR3 used the HTBI primer set with the Qiagen OneStep RT-PCR kit. Libraries were constructed in a second round of multiplex PCR, after which size selection and purification were performed. The libraries were sequenced on an Illumina HiSeq2000 using paired-end 100 bp reads. On the authors' methods: SOAPnuke was used to process the raw data, removing reads that contained adapters or uncalled bases, had a mean Phred below 15, or lacked an exact match to the constant primer or identifier. COPE v1.2.5 was used to merge high-quality paired reads, and clonotypes were defined as unique nucleotide sequences. MiTCR v1.1 was used to align clonotypes to the IMGT TRBV, TRBD and TRBJ reference segments. The analysis included only V-J combinations with a frequency above 0.0001, which together covered 99% to 99.2% of the repertoires. A TCS score was defined as the ratio of F50 (clonal expansion) to E x V (chaos), with BLOSUM62-based TCRdist applied between CDR3 peptides within each V-J. Welch's t-statistics and random forest reduced 450 to 600 V-J features to roughly 13, which were used in a naive Bayes classifier (R e1071). TCRdb reprocessing: public reads trimmed at Q25 with fastp, clones called with MiXCR, in-frame beta chains kept. Identical CDR3 proteins give one entry, which carries the most common genes and DNA. TCRdb assigned the V and J calls; the authors' analysis was not used. For this sample there are a few hundred thousand distinct CDR3 sequences; approximately 15% appear just once. The ten largest clones take up around 5.3% of the sample.

Stable Graves' hyperthyroidism was defined as the absence of progression to ophthalmopathy over 18 months of follow-up. The hyperthyroidism patients were between 18 and 65 years old and newly diagnosed, with a disease duration of less than 2 months. Any patient with an uncontrolled infection, another autoimmune disease, pregnancy or lactation was excluded. Clinical symptoms, serum thyroxine and TRAb, thyroid ultrasound, and orbital computed tomography formed the basis for the diagnoses. Ficoll-Paque density gradient centrifugation was used to isolate PBMCs from approximately 11 ml of fresh peripheral blood. Trizol reagent was used to extract total RNA, and RNA quality was then checked on an Agilent 2100 Bioanalyzer. This clonotype appeared a few times. This receptor's antigen is unknown. Since a much larger clone is just one base distant, this may be a read error. The origin of this receptor is a woman under 30 with Graves' hyperthyroidism. The sequenced sample consisted of blood.

The CDR3 here reads CSVRDSGRAKDEQYF. At the DNA level, the sequence is TGCAGTGTTAGGGATAGCGGGAGGGCGAAGGACGAGCAGTACTTC. Recombination joined TRBV20-1 with TRBJ2-7; 11 middle bases align to TRBD2. Sequences DFQATT (CDR1) and SNEGSKA (CDR2) are obtained from the germline V gene (reference sequence). The CDR3 runs 15 amino acids, cysteine and phenylalanine included. Of the read, only the CDR3 DNA is kept; its 45 bases are in frame from base 1. After removal of 7 bases from V and 5 bases from J, the junction retains 13 bases not matched to a gene.